This T cell receptor (beta chain) is from a study of blood T cell repertoires in COVID-19. Study-level background: Donors in the United States, Italy and Spain gave samples during acute or convalescent COVID-19.

Recruitment covered roughly 22 US areas and drew participants whose ages spanned about 18 to 90 years. What the recovered Cohort 3 donors had was two negative PCRs, clearance, or symptom resolution. TCRdb's copy holds only in-frame clones and misses some; the assay was immunoSEQ multiplex PCR. This table has about 300,000 clones, 70% to 90% appearing once. The germline V and J ends were trimmed by 6 bases and 8 bases, with 19 bases remaining between them. Germline assignment: CDR1 MDHEN and CDR2 SYDVKM. The CDR3 loop spans 15 amino acids. This sequence was found in a man younger than 40 who had recovered from COVID-19. The V call is TRBV28, the J call TRBJ1-4; D unclear. The specimen sequenced was PBMCs or T cells enriched from blood (not recorded which). The CDR3 region has the DNA TGTGCCAGCAGCCCTTCGGATCTAGGAGACGAAAAACTGTTTTTT. It encodes CASSPSDLGDEKLFF.